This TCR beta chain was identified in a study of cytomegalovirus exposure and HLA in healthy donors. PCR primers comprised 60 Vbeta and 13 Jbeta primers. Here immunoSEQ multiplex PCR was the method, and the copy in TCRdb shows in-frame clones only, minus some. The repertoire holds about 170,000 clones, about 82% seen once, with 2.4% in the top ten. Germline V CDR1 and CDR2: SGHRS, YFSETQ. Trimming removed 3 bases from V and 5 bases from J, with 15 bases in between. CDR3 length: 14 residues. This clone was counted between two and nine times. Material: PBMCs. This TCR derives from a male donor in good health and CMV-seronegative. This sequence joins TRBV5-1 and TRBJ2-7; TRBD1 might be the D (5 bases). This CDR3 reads CASSWAQGPNEQYF. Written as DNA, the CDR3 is TGCGCCAGCAGCTGGGCCCAGGGTCCCAACGAGCAGTACTTC.